This TCR beta chain came from a study of beta chain features in type 1 diabetes. The ends were cut back, 8 bases at V and 1 base at J, with 5 bases in the middle. Germline CDR1 reads SNHLY; CDR2 reads FYNNEI. The length of the CDR3 is 11 residues. Every bit of the isolated RNA underwent reverse transcription, so sequencing read expressed TCRB transcripts. Sequenced by immunoSEQ multiplex PCR; TCRdb stores in-frame clones only, minus some. The sample lists about 290,000 clones, 8% occurring once. Regarding the study as a whole: TCRB CDR3 length was moderately but significantly reduced in all four CD4+ subsets of Type 1 diabetes patients. Any role of HLA type in TCRB rearrangement remained unresolved here.

This clone was recorded a few times. Its antigen is currently unknown. By way of CD45RO/CCR7/CD25/CD127/CD95/CD27, the CD4+ regulatory, stem cell-like memory, central memory and naive cells were sorted. Sorting gave populations that all exceeded 98% purity. Sequences were obtained from central memory CD4+ T cells from blood. The sequence was collected from a woman between 18 and 29 years old in good health. V usage is TRBV2 and J usage is TRBJ1-1; unclear D gene. CDR3 region: CASLGNTEAFF. The CDR3 DNA reads TGTGCCAGCTTGGGGAACACTGAAGCTTTCTTT. Together with reference TRBV2 and TRBJ1-1, the CDR3 gives the full variable domain: EPEVTQTPSHQVTQMGQEVILRCVPISNHLYFYWYRQILGQKVEFLVSFYNNEISEKSEIFDDQFSVERPDGSNFTLKIRSTKLEDSAMYFCASLGNTEAFFGQGTRLTVV.